This TCR beta chain was sequenced in a study of a mutant IDH1 vaccine in newly diagnosed glioma. Study information: Among treated patients, roughly 60% were male and around 40% female, and mean age was roughly 40 years. Study findings and constraints: Pseudoprogression appeared unlinked to shifts in leading peripheral T cell clonotypes.

Produced via immunoSEQ multiplex PCR; TCRdb's table is partial and in-frame only. Here the sample spans tens of thousands of clones, 70% to 80% being singletons. The time point: baseline, week 1 (first vaccination visit). Described treatment: pre-vaccination baseline after standard-of-care therapy. This clone was seen just once. Its antigen is as yet unknown. Trimming left V 9 bases short and J 5 bases short, with 16 bases between. CDR3 length: 14 amino acids. From germline, CDR1 is LNHNV and CDR2 YYDKDF (reference sequence). Sequenced material: PBMCs, taken from a glioma patient treated with radiotherapy, temozolomide or both. The clonotype was recovered from a man aged 50-59 years with glioma. This chain links TRBV15 with TRBJ2-2; D gene unclear. CDR3 DNA: TGTGCCACTAGGTCGGACCGCGGAACCGGGGAGCTGTTTTTT. Amino acid sequence: CATRSDRGTGELFF. The full variable domain, in which reference TRBV15 and TRBJ2-2 provide the parts outside the CDR3, is DAMVIQNPRYQVTQFGKPVTLSCSQTLNHNVMYWYQQKSSQAPKLLFHYYDKDFNNEADTPDNFQSRRPNTSFCFLDIRSPGLGDTAMYLCATRSDRGTGELFFGEGSRLTVL.